The 16 T cell receptor beta chains listed next were all sequenced from one sample in a study of T cell responses to AZD1222 COVID-19 vaccine. Data came from immunoSEQ multiplex PCR; TCRdb stores just in-frame clones and leaves some out. The table includes more than 150,000 clones, approximately 91% detected once. Sequencing used peripheral blood, obtained 28 days after the second AZD1222 dose. The receptors were sampled from an adult who received the AZD1222 COVID-19 vaccine.

This clone was counted once. The V and J genes are TRBV7-9 and TRBJ2-1, with 14 bases fitting TRBD2. Per the germline V gene, CDR1 is SEHNR and CDR2 is FQNEAQ (reference sequence). After removal of 1 base from V and 8 bases from J, the junction contained 4 bases not matched to a gene. The CDR3 runs to 16 residues. Here the CDR3 reads CASSLVGLAGVDEQFF. CDR3 DNA: TGTGCCAGCAGCTTAGTGGGACTAGCGGGGGTGGATGAGCAGTTCTTC.

The chain couples TRBV27 to TRBJ2-1, with D possibly matching TRBD1 (5 bases). Between the trimmed V and J ends, which lost 2 bases and 8 bases, there was a span of 7 bases. This CDR3 has 12 residues. The germline CDR1 and CDR2 sequences are MNHEY and SMNVEV (reference sequence). CDR3 DNA: TGTGCCAGCAGTTTAAGGGGCCATGAGCAGTTCTTC. It translates to CASSLRGHEQFF.

The chain is built from TRBV5-1 and TRBJ2-4, with 14 bases that match TRBD2. V shed 4 bases, J shed 7 bases, and the junction held 16 bases outside the gene matches. The germline gives CDR1 SGHRS, CDR2 YFSETQ. The CDR3 loop spans 19 amino acids. Here the CDR3 reads CASSPGTSGGLRFMNIQYF. The CDR3 coding sequence is TGCGCCAGCAGCCCGGGGACTAGCGGGGGACTCAGATTTATGAACATTCAGTACTTC.

The J gene is TRBJ2-1, the V gene TRBV3-1 (or the pseudogene TRBV3-2), with D possibly being TRBD2 (6 bases). Germline V lookup: CDR1 LGHDT, CDR2 YNNKEL (reference sequence). The CDR3 length is 15 residues. Trimming removed 4 bases at V and 0 bases at J, with 10 bases between. The CDR3 DNA reads TGTGCCAGCAGCCCACGGGGGAGCTCCTACAATGAGCAGTTCTTC. Residues: CASSPRGSSYNEQFF.

The sample holds one count of this clone. The chain combines TRBV5-6 with TRBJ2-1; 10 positions match TRBD2. The CDR3 is made up of 16 amino acids. The trim removed 3 bases at V and 8 bases at J, leaving 11 bases unmatched. Germline V gene data show CDR1 as SGHDT and CDR2 as YYEEEE. The CDR3 here is CASSSQRGGSGHEQFF. CDR3 in DNA: TGTGCCAGCAGCTCCCAGCGGGGGGGGTCTGGGCATGAGCAGTTCTTC.

The genes are TRBV6-1 and TRBJ2-1; perhaps TRBD2 as D (5 bases). CDR1 and CDR2 from the germline V gene are MNHNS and SASEGT. V lost 1 base to trimming and J lost 6 bases, with 7 bases between them. CDR3 length equals 13 residues. This chain's CDR3 is CASSEVTSNEQFF. The CDR3 DNA reads as TGTGCCAGCAGTGAAGTAACTAGCAATGAGCAGTTCTTC.

The J gene is TRBJ1-1, the V gene TRBV19, with D perhaps matching TRBD1 (5 bases). CDR3 length: 13 residues. The germline V and J ends were trimmed by 7 bases and 6 bases, with 15 bases remaining between them. Germline-derived CDR1 and CDR2 are LNHDA and SQIVND (reference sequence). The CDR3 DNA reads TGTGCCAGTAATCGGGAGGGGCAGTCTGAAGCTTTCTTT. It specifies CASNREGQSEAFF.

The V gene is TRBV30, the J gene TRBJ2-7; D unresolved. Germline V gene data show CDR1 as GTSNPN and CDR2 as SVGIG (reference sequence). This CDR3 contains 12 residues. V lost 2 bases, J lost 2 bases, and 7 bases lay in between. CDR3 sequence reads: CAWSPQAYEQYF. Here the CDR3 DNA reads TGTGCCTGGAGTCCCCAGGCCTACGAGCAGTACTTC.

This chain links TRBV30 with TRBJ1-6; the D is unclear. Trimming shortened V by 3 bases and J by 7 bases, and 10 bases separated the two germline ends. The CDR3 has 13 residues. Germline V gene sequence: CDR1 GTSNPN, CDR2 SVGIG (reference sequence). The CDR3 sequence is CAWRGYGNSPLHF. DNA for the CDR3: TGTGCCTGGAGGGGATATGGGAATTCACCCCTCCACTTT.

The CDR3 is CSALQGNYGYTF. The CDR3 region has the DNA TGCAGCGCATTACAGGGGAACTATGGCTACACCTTC. The chain links TRBV29-1 to TRBJ1-2, with TRBD1 identical over 7 bases. Per germline, CDR1 SQVTM and CDR2 ANQGSEA. V shed 7 bases, J shed 2 bases, and the junction held 4 bases outside the gene matches. The CDR3 extends over 12 amino acids.

The chain couples TRBV5-1 to TRBJ1-3; D might be TRBD1 (5 bases). The V end was cut by 3 bases, the J end by 0 bases, with 16 bases between. CDR1 and CDR2 from the germline V gene are SGHRS and YFSETQ. The CDR3 loop spans 17 amino acids. The CDR3 protein is CASSSVSQGGSGNTIYF. Here the CDR3 DNA reads TGCGCCAGCAGCTCAGTCAGCCAGGGCGGCTCTGGAAACACCATATATTTT.

The chain joins TRBV18 to TRBJ2-5; D unclear. Trimming took 3 bases from V and 3 from J, leaving 11 bases between them. Germline V CDR1 and CDR2: KGHSH, LQKENI. The CDR3 runs 14 residues. This CDR3 is CASSPLRSEETQYF. The CDR3 region has the DNA TGTGCCAGCTCACCCTTAAGGTCGGAAGAGACCCAGTACTTC.

This chain connects TRBV3-1 (or the pseudogene TRBV3-2) to TRBJ2-3, with 9 bases that match TRBD2. This CDR3 has 16 residues. The junction had 5 bases not matched to a gene; V was cut back by 1 base and J by 3 bases. Per the germline V gene, CDR1 is LGHDT and CDR2 is YNNKEL (reference sequence). CDR3 protein: CASSQGGGARTDTQYF. The CDR3 bases are TGTGCCAGCAGCCAAGGCGGGGGGGCCAGGACAGATACGCAGTATTTT.

V gene TRBV14 combines with J gene TRBJ2-5; no clear D gene. Germline V CDR1 and CDR2: SGHDN, FVKESK. The length of the CDR3 is 13 residues. V was cut by 6 bases and J by 4 bases, with 12 bases left in between. The CDR3 loop is CASSQTVGETQYF. The DNA of the CDR3 is TGTGCCAGCAGTCAGACGGTCGGAGAGACCCAGTACTTC.

This sequence joins TRBV28 and TRBJ2-5, with unresolved D. The CDR3 is 14 residues long. Trimming pared 6 bases from V and 5 bases from J, leaving 16 bases between. Looked up from germline, CDR1 is MDHEN and CDR2 is SYDVKM. The CDR3 protein is CASRTPESEETQYF. CDR3 bases: TGTGCCAGCAGAACACCGGAATCAGAGGAGACCCAGTACTTC.

The chain links TRBV20-1 to TRBJ1-2, with unresolved D. Germline-derived CDR1 and CDR2 are DFQATT and SNEGSKA (reference sequence). The CDR3 has 11 residues. V lost 0 bases and J lost 10, with 9 bases in between. Here the CDR3 DNA reads TGCAGTGCTAGAGATGAAGGAGACTACACCTTC. This encodes CSARDEGDYTF.